This TCR beta chain comes out of a study of blood T cell repertoires in COVID-19 (dated by TCRdb to about 2020). As for the study more broadly: Collaborator samples came from the United States, Italy and Spain and covered acute and convalescent phases of COVID-19. Subjects who had been exposed to COVID-19, were actively infected with it, or had recovered from it provided the deeply sampled blood TCRbeta repertoires that made up the dataset. The material from the prospective study consisted of cDNA or gDNA derived from T cells, B-cell-depleted T cells, or PBMCs. A de-identified subject ID, COVID-19 status, age in years and sex were almost always included in the sample metadata. Where HLA class I and class II types were available, the types were taken from metadata supplied by the sample provider, not from assay-based typing. The repertoires were made available in a free public database intended to serve as a resource for research on the immune response to SARS-CoV-2. Samples came from the ongoing ImmuneRACE study (first 160 participants) plus 1,254 subjects from 6 global collaborators. Results and caveats for the whole study, not just this receptor: The quantity of clinical and demographic metadata differed by source and by participant and was supplied without curation.

In the case of this clone: Its antigen specificity is not known. Per-base qualities were not stored, and no clone one base away is much larger.

One collaborating source in Seattle enrolled patients during active infection and followed them longitudinally through the course of disease. Collaborating institutions collected whole blood in K2EDTA tubes following their own protocols. For TCRbeta analysis, collaborators shipped samples in one of three forms: frozen whole blood, isolated PBMCs, or DNA extracted from either of those sample types. TCRbeta CDR3 regions were amplified from genomic DNA by means of the immunoSEQ Assay, a bias-controlled multiplex PCR. The source study handled its data this way. The number of nucleated cells in each sample was estimated by amplification of reference gene primers within the assay. Sequence reads were collapsed and filtered to measure the absolute abundance of every unique TCRbeta CDR3 rearrangement. Productive Simpson clonality was computed per sample as the square root of Simpson's diversity index over productive rearrangements. TCRdb carries this immuneACCESS record with in-frame sequences only. Its versions omit some clonotypes, under half of them owing to an unresolved V gene in the studies checked, with the rest unexplained. D and trimming were read from the DNA, whereas the V and J calls and clone size are those reported in that table. The sample table lists about 200,000 clones, 70% to 90% of them with a count of one. The top ten hold roughly a sixth of the sample.

Between the V and J ends, shortened by 5 bases and 4 bases respectively, the junction contains 6 bases. The germline V gene supplies CDR1 SQVTM and CDR2 ANQGSEA. The CDR3, cysteine through phenylalanine, is 11 amino acids long. Only the CDR3 DNA stays, 33 bases, in frame from base 1. The receptor chain draws on TRBV29-1 and TRBJ1-3; there is no confident call for the D gene. This sequence was found in a man aged 50-59 years with COVID-19, enrolled during active disease. Sequenced sample: peripheral blood. DNA sequence: TGCAGCGTTAATACAGGAAACACCATATATTTT. Its translation reads: CSVNTGNTIYF.